This T cell receptor (beta chain) was profiled in a study of pediatric ulcerative colitis. Points from the study as a whole: A couple of rectal clonotypes were found only in ulcerative colitis patients, all of them. Repertoires came from total lymphocyte DNA, so rare subsets like regulatory T cells may be missed. Blood samples from a couple of patients yielded substantially fewer templates and were excluded from blood-rectal overlap analysis.

Rectal tissue came from one to two pinch biopsies taken at colonoscopy. Note on this clone: The antigen remains unidentified.

The V end was cut by 5 bases, the J end by 6 bases, with 11 bases between. Germline-derived CDR1 and CDR2 are SGHTA and FQGNSA. The CDR3 totals 12 residues. Using immunoSEQ multiplex PCR, the repertoire was profiled, and TCRdb retains in-frame clones only, with some absent. The sample has some 24,000 clones, over 65% seen once. This sequence originates from a boy aged 5 to 17 with severe ulcerative colitis. The rearrangement links TRBV7-2 to TRBJ2-7; D call uncertain. Sequenced material: gut tissue. Here the CDR3 DNA reads TGTGCCAGCAGCAATAGGGTATCCGAGCAGTACTTC. Translation: CASSNRVSEQYF.